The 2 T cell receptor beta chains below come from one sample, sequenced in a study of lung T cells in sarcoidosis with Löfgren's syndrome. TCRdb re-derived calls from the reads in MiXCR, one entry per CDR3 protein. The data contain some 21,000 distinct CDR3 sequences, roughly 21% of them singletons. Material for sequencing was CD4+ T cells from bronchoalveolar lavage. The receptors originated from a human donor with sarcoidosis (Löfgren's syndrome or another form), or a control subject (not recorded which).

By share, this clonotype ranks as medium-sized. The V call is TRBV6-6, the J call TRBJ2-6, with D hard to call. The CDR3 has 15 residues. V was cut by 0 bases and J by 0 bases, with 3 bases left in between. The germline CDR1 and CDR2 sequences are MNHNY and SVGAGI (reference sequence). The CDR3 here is CASSYSSSGANVLTF. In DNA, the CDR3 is TGTGCCAGCAGTTACTCGAGCTCTGGGGCCAACGTCCTGACTTTC.

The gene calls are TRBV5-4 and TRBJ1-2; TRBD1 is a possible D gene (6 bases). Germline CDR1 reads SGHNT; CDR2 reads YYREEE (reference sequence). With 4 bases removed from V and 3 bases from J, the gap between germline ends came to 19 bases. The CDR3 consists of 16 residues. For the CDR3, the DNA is TGTGCCAGCAGCCTACAACAGGGATGGGGGGACTATGGCTACACCTTC. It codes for CASSLQQGWGDYGYTF.